The next 12 T cell receptor beta chains were all read from a single sample in a study of identical twins. TCRdb analysed the 5' RACE reads with MiXCR anew, one entry per CDR3 protein. The sample lists 1.5 million to 2 million distinct CDR3 sequences, more than 30% occurring once. The sample comprised cord blood. The source is a newborn girl in good health.

This clonotype was counted a few times. The rearrangement uses TRBV3-1 and TRBJ1-2, with D possibly matching TRBD1 (5 bases). The CDR3 is 14 amino acids. Germline assignment: CDR1 LGHDT and CDR2 YNNKEL (reference sequence). V lost 2 bases, J lost 4 bases, and 11 bases lay in between. CDR3 loop: CASSQTGSSYGYTF. The CDR3 DNA reads TGTGCCAGCAGCCAAACAGGTTCCTCCTATGGCTACACCTTC. Full variable domain (rest looked up from reference TRBV3-1 and TRBJ1-2): DTAVSQTPKYLVTQMGNDKSIKCEQNLGHDTMYWYKQDSKKFLKIMFSYNNKELIINETVPNRFSPKSPDKAHLNLHINSLELGDSAVYFCASSQTGSSYGYTFGSGTRLTVV.

The J gene is TRBJ2-7, the V gene TRBV9; 8 bases agree with TRBD2. V lost 0 bases, J lost 7 bases, and 18 bases stayed unmatched. CDR3 size: 18 residues. Germline-derived CDR1 and CDR2 are SGDLS and YYNGEE. In DNA, the CDR3 is TGTGCCAGCAGCGTAGCGGCTAGCGGGTTGAGCTCCTACAATGAGCAGTACTTC. The encoded protein is CASSVAASGLSSYNEQYF.

In this sample, this clonotype turned up a few times. CDR3 in DNA: TGCAGTGCGGGAGGGCCATACAATGAGCAGTTCTTC. Translating it yields CSAGGPYNEQFF. This chain uses TRBV20-1 with TRBJ2-1; 7 positions agree with TRBD2. Looked up from germline, CDR1 is DFQATT and CDR2 is SNEGSKA (reference sequence). CDR3 length: 12 amino acids. The junction had 3 bases not matched to a gene; V was cut back by 6 bases and J by 4 bases.

V is TRBV6-1 and J is TRBJ2-3; TRBD2 agrees at 7 bases. Trimming at V came to 9 bases and at J to 5 bases, leaving 5 bases not matched to a gene. The CDR3 contains 12 residues. Germline CDR1 and CDR2: MNHNS and SASEGT. This CDR3 is CASTVAGDTQYF. The CDR3 DNA reads TGTGCCAGTACCGTAGCGGGAGATACGCAGTATTTT.

The chain is built from TRBV20-1 and TRBJ2-7; perhaps TRBD2 as D (5 bases). The end of the DNA is better explained by TRBJ2-5, so the J call may be wrong. Germline V gene sequence: CDR1 DFQATT, CDR2 SNEGSKA (reference sequence). The CDR3 runs to 14 residues. This CDR3 is CSASRGSFRETQYF. Written as DNA, the CDR3 is TGCAGTGCTAGTCGGGGATCTTTTCGGGAGACCCAGTACTTC.

This clonotype occurred a few times. The DNA for the CDR3 is TGTGCCAGCAGTTTATGGGCAGGGACTAACTATGGCTACACCTTC. This gives the protein CASSLWAGTNYGYTF. The rearrangement links TRBV27 to TRBJ1-2; D might be TRBD1 (5 bases). The CDR3 spans 15 residues. V dropped 1 base and J dropped 0 bases, with 9 bases sitting between them. CDR1 and CDR2 (germline): MNHEY, SMNVEV (reference sequence).

This sequence joins TRBV10-3 and TRBJ2-5, with a weak D call TRBD1 (5 bases). The CDR3 runs to 14 residues. The V end was cut by 6 bases, the J end by 11 bases, with 22 bases between. The germline gives CDR1 ENHRY, CDR2 SYGVKD. The CDR3 is CAISMTAQGYEQYF. The DNA for the CDR3 is TGTGCCATCAGCATGACAGCCCAAGGATATGAGCAGTACTTC.

This clonotype was seen once. The J gene is TRBJ2-7, the V gene TRBV25-1; TRBD1 is a possible D gene (6 bases). TRBJ2-5 explains the end of the DNA better; the J call may be wrong. The length of the CDR3 is 14 residues. Germline loops: CDR1 MGHDK, CDR2 SYGVNS. In nucleotides, the CDR3 is TGTGCCAGCAGTGAACTCGGCAGGGGTCAGACCCAGTACTTC. Its translation: CASSELGRGQTQYF.

This clonotype came up a few times. The chain carries TRBV7-2 and TRBJ2-1; 11 nucleotides align to TRBD2. The CDR3 spans 14 residues. The V and J ends lost 3 bases and 9 bases, in that order; junction bases with no gene match: 4. CDR1 is SGHTA and CDR2 is FQGNSA in the germline V gene. CDR3 sequence: CASSFPGLAAEQFF. The DNA for the CDR3 is TGTGCCAGCAGCTTTCCGGGACTAGCGGCTGAGCAGTTCTTC.

Comment on this clonotype: Germline and junction disagree at one end, which may indicate a read error. V is TRBV24-1 and J is TRBJ2-6; the D gene is possibly TRBD1 (5 bases). The CDR3 runs to 15 residues. Per germline, CDR1 KGHDR and CDR2 SFDVKD. The CDR3 here is CATSDLGAGANALTF. CDR3 nucleotides: TGTGCCACCAGTGATTTGGGGGCTGGGGCCAACGCCCTGACTTTC.

This clonotype was detected a few times. The CDR3 nucleotides are TGTGCCAGCAGCGTAGCCGTGGGCCGCCAAGAGACCCAGTACTTC. It codes for CASSVAVGRQETQYF. This sequence joins TRBV9 and TRBJ2-5; D remains ambiguous. Germline values: CDR1 SGDLS, CDR2 YYNGEE. V was pared by 0 bases and J by 1 base, with 10 bases between. This CDR3 is 15 amino acids long.

The table lists this clonotype with a few counts. The chain is built from TRBV27 and TRBJ2-2, with D uncertain. The V and J ends lost 3 bases and 2 bases respectively, with 7 bases between them. This CDR3 has 14 residues. Per the germline V gene, CDR1 is MNHEY and CDR2 is SMNVEV (reference sequence). The CDR3 loop is CASSFIQNTGELFF. The DNA of the CDR3 is TGTGCCAGCAGTTTCATCCAAAACACCGGGGAGCTGTTTTTT.